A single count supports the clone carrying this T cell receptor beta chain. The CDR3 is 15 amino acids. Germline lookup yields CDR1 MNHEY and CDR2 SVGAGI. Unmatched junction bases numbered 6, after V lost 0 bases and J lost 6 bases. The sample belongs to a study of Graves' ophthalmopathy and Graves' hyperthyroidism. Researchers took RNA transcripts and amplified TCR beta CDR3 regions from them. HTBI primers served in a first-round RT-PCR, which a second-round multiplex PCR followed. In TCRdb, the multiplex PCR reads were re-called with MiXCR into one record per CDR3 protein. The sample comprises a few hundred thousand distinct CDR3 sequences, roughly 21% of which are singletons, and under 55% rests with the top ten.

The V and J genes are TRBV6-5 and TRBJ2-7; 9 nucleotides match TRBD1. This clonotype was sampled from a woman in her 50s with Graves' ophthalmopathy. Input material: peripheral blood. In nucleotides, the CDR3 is TGTGCCAGCAGTTACTCCTCCGGGACAGGGTTCGAGCAGTACTTC. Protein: CASSYSSGTGFEQYF.